This T cell receptor (beta chain) emerged from a study of cytotoxic CD8 clonotypes in ibrutinib-treated CLL. Here immunoSEQ multiplex PCR was the method, and the copy in TCRdb shows in-frame clones only, minus some. This sample yields more than 70,000 clones, of which roughly three quarters are seen a single time; roughly 4.8% belongs to the top ten. This specimen was PBMCs, taken after 12 months of ibrutinib treatment. This clonotype was obtained from a human donor with chronic lymphocytic leukemia.

CDR3 sequence: CASTPPGQSQETQYF. The CDR3 DNA sequence: TGCGCCAGCACCCCACCGGGACAAAGCCAAGAGACCCAGTACTTC. J is TRBJ2-5 and V is TRBV5-1, with D possibly matching TRBD1 (6 bases). The germline V gene encodes CDR1 SGHRS and CDR2 YFSETQ. Trimming shortened V by 6 bases and J by 1 base, and 16 bases separated the two germline ends. The CDR3 is made up of 15 amino acids.